One and the same sample provided the 18 T cell receptor beta chains below, sequenced in a study of T-cell memory formation after mild COVID-19 (dated by TCRdb to the early 2020s). Libraries came from 5' RACE. Sequencing was performed on an Illumina NovaSeq 6000. TCRdb handled the public reads itself, with Q25 trimming in fastp and clone calling in MiXCR, and kept productive beta chains. Entries are consolidated by CDR3 protein sequence, retaining the most common genes and DNA. The sample contains 50,000 or so distinct CDR3 sequences, around 10% of them found a single time. About 12% of the sample lies in the top ten. Sequencing was performed on PBMCs or a T cell subset sorted from them (not recorded which). The receptors here all came from an adult woman who had mild COVID-19 (a few samples of this study predate the infection). The sample titles of this study are shuffled in the database, so cell type and time point are left out; the donor was told from shared clones.

The DNA of the CDR3 is TGTGCCAGCAGCCAAGATGCGGCGACCCAGTACTTC. Amino acid sequence: CASSQDAATQYF. V and J are TRBV4-2 and TRBJ2-5, with D unclear. The ends were cut back, 0 bases at V and 7 bases at J, with 6 bases in the middle. Germline V gene sequence: CDR1 LGHNA, CDR2 YNFKEQ. The CDR3 length is 12 residues.

The rearrangement uses TRBV20-1 and TRBJ2-5; 10 positions match TRBD2. The J segment lost 5 bases and the V segment lost 0 bases, leaving 6 bases of the junction unmatched. The CDR3 contains 15 residues. Germline loops: CDR1 DFQATT, CDR2 SNEGSKA (reference sequence). The CDR3 sequence is CSARDFTSGKETQYF. For the CDR3, the DNA is TGCAGTGCTAGAGATTTCACTAGCGGGAAGGAGACCCAGTACTTC.

Many counts were recorded for this clonotype. The V call is TRBV9, the J call TRBJ2-3, with 9 bases identical to TRBD1. Germline CDR1 is SGDLS and CDR2 is YYNGEE. CDR3 length: 16 amino acids. J lost 4 bases, V lost 3 bases, and 9 bases had no gene match. CDR3 region: CASSAHRGLSADTQYF. For the CDR3, the DNA is TGTGCCAGCAGCGCTCACAGGGGGCTCTCCGCAGATACGCAGTATTTT.

This clonotype was observed many times. The rearrangement uses TRBV12-3 or TRBV12-4 and TRBJ2-1; 10 nucleotides align to TRBD1. This CDR3 is 13 amino acids long. The V and J ends lost 7 bases and 7 bases, in that order; junction bases with no gene match: 4. As DNA, the CDR3 is TGTGCCAGCACCGACAGGGGGCTGAATGAGCAGTTCTTC. Amino acid sequence: CASTDRGLNEQFF.

The DNA of the CDR3 is TGTGCCTGGAGTGTAGGGACAGACACAGATACGCAGTATTTT. This sequence encodes CAWSVGTDTDTQYF. The rearrangement joins TRBV30 to TRBJ2-3; 7 bases map to TRBD1. The V gene end was trimmed by 0 bases and the J gene end by 2 bases; junction bases not matched to a gene: 2. The CDR3 consists of 14 residues. Germline values: CDR1 GTSNPN, CDR2 SVGIG (reference sequence).

The V and J genes are TRBV5-1 and TRBJ2-3; D unclear. The CDR3 covers 13 residues. In germline, CDR1 is SGHRS, CDR2 YFSETQ. V was shortened by 4 bases and J by 1 base, with 7 bases between the two germline ends. The CDR3 DNA reads as TGCGCCAGCAGCCCGTGGGGCACAGATACGCAGTATTTT. Translation: CASSPWGTDTQYF.

At least ten counts were recorded for this clonotype. The J gene is TRBJ2-4, the V gene TRBV7-2; unclear D gene. The CDR3 has 18 residues. Germline-derived CDR1 and CDR2 are SGHTA and FQGNSA. Trimming pared 2 bases from V and 0 bases from J, leaving 17 bases between. The CDR3 bases are TGTGCCAGCAGCTTATTGCCGAAACTCGACCTAGCCAAAAACATTCAGTACTTC. This sequence encodes CASSLLPKLDLAKNIQYF.

This clonotype has only a few counts. This chain uses TRBV18 with TRBJ1-4; D call uncertain. The germline V gene encodes CDR1 KGHSH and CDR2 LQKENI. The CDR3 has 18 residues. Trimming removed 3 bases from V and 0 bases from J, with 17 bases in between. This CDR3 reads CASSPKRGGDPTNEKLFF. The CDR3 DNA sequence: TGTGCCAGCTCACCTAAACGAGGCGGAGATCCAACTAATGAAAAACTGTTTTTT.

This clonotype was recorded many times. This chain uses TRBV29-1 with TRBJ2-1; 8 nucleotides align to TRBD2. The germline gives CDR1 SQVTM, CDR2 ANQGSEA. Trimming took 7 bases from V and 4 from J; bases not matched to a gene: 12. The CDR3 is 15 residues long. Written as DNA, the CDR3 is TGCAGCGCTGTGGAGGATTTAGCGGGATACAATGAGCAGTTCTTC. Translation gives CSAVEDLAGYNEQFF.

About this clonotype: One base away lies a much larger clone, so this may be a sequencing read error. This chain connects TRBV20-1 to TRBJ1-2, with TRBD1 matching over 8 bases. Germline V gene sequence: CDR1 DFQATT, CDR2 SNEGSKA (reference sequence). This CDR3 has 15 residues. This CDR3 is CGAIDRTGYLDGYTF. In DNA, the CDR3 is TGCGGTGCAATTGACCGGACAGGGTATTTGGACGGCTACACCTTC.

This clonotype occurred a few times. This chain uses TRBV6-5 with TRBJ1-1; the match to TRBD1 covers 9 bases. Per germline, CDR1 MNHEY and CDR2 SVGAGI. V lost 1 base, J lost 5 bases, and 5 bases stayed unmatched. The CDR3 sequence is 15 residues long. CDR3 loop: CASSYWRTGVTEAFF. CDR3 in DNA: TGTGCCAGCAGTTACTGGCGGACAGGGGTTACTGAAGCTTTCTTT.

This clonotype was counted a few times. This chain links TRBV25-1 with TRBJ2-3; 9 bases align to TRBD2. The V segment lost 2 bases and the J segment 0 bases; nucleotides outside the gene matches: 6. The germline V gene has CDR1 MGHDK and CDR2 SYGVNS. This CDR3 spans 17 amino acids. The CDR3 nucleotides read TGTGCCAGCAGTGAAGAGCTAGCGGGATTCAGCACAGATACGCAGTATTTT. Translating gives CASSEELAGFSTDTQYF.

The chain combines TRBV5-6 with TRBJ2-1; no clear D gene. The CDR3 is 13 residues long. V was clipped by 0 bases and J by 10 bases, with 11 bases between them. Germline CDR1 is SGHDT and CDR2 is YYEEEE. As DNA, the CDR3 is TGTGCCAGCAGCTTGGGAGTTGAAAAGGAGCAGTTCTTC. Translated: CASSLGVEKEQFF. The whole variable domain, filled in from reference TRBV5-6 and TRBJ2-1, reads DAGVTQSPTHLIKTRGQQVTLRCSPKSGHDTVSWYQQALGQGPQFIFQYYEEEERQRGNFPDRFSGHQFPNYSSELNVNALLLGDSALYLCASSLGVEKEQFFGPGTRLTVL.

The chain recombines TRBV12-3 or TRBV12-4 with TRBJ2-2; D is unclear. Trimming took 3 bases from V and 4 from J, leaving 9 bases between them. This CDR3 is 14 amino acids long. The CDR3 is CASSLTGPTGELFF. The CDR3 DNA reads TGTGCCAGCAGTTTGACCGGACCCACCGGGGAGCTGTTTTTT.

This clonotype was recorded at least ten times. The chain employs TRBV5-6 and TRBJ2-5, with 10 nucleotides matching TRBD1. V shed 0 bases and J 5 bases; nucleotides not matched to a gene: 10. The V gene's germline CDR1 is SGHDT and CDR2 YYEEEE. The CDR3 sequence is 17 residues long. The CDR3 loop is CASSLGWDDRGHETQYF. The CDR3 DNA is TGTGCCAGCAGCTTGGGATGGGACGACAGGGGGCACGAGACCCAGTACTTC.

The V gene is TRBV27, the J gene TRBJ2-5, with D tentatively TRBD1 (5 bases). With 1 base removed from V and 3 bases from J, the gap between germline ends came to 15 bases. The CDR3 covers 16 residues. CDR1 is MNHEY and CDR2 is SMNVEV in the germline V gene (reference sequence). CDR3 region: CASSLLGLGQKETQYF. CDR3 DNA sequence: TGTGCCAGCAGTTTATTAGGGCTAGGACAAAAAGAGACCCAGTACTTC.

This clonotype appeared many times. The chain has TRBV27 and TRBJ2-7, with D unclear. The CDR3 sequence is 13 residues long. The germline V gene encodes CDR1 MNHEY and CDR2 SMNVEV (reference sequence). V lost 3 bases, J lost 5 bases, and 11 bases lay in between. CDR3 loop: CASSFRRYHEQYF. The CDR3 DNA reads as TGTGCCAGCAGTTTTCGCCGTTATCACGAGCAGTACTTC.

This chain uses TRBV4-1 with TRBJ2-2; no definite D call. Germline CDR1 reads MGHRA; CDR2 reads YSYEKL. The length of the CDR3 is 11 residues. Trimming took off 2 bases at V and 9 bases at J, with 4 bases between the two ends. The CDR3 is CASSQSRELFF. CDR3 bases: TGCGCCAGCAGCCAAAGCCGGGAGCTGTTTTTT.